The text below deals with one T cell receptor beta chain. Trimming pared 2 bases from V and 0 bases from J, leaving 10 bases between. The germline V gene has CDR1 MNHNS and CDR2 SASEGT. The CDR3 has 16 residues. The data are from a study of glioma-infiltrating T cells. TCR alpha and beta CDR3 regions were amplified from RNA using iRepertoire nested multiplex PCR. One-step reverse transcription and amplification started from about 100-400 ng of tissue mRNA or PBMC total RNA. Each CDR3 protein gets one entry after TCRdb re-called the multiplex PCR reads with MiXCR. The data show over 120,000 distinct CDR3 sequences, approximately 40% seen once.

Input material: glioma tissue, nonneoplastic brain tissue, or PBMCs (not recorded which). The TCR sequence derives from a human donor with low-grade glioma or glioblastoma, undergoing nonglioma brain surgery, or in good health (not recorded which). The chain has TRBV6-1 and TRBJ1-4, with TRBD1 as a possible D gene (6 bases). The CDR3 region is CASSELGGATNEKLFF. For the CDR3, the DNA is TGTGCCAGCAGTGAACTGGGGGGCGCAACTAATGAAAAACTGTTTTTT.